This T cell receptor (beta chain) emerged from a study of CD8+ T cells in alopecia areata. Specified treatment: oral pan-JAK inhibitor, 5-10 mg twice daily. Peripheral blood samples and lesional scalp punch biopsies were obtained from alopecia areata patients. Germline lookup yields CDR1 PRHDT and CDR2 FYEKMQ (reference sequence). Losses at the gene ends were 2 bases for V and 3 bases for J; bases not matched to a gene: 9. The CDR3 consists of 16 residues. cDNA serving as the sequencing template came from extracted, reverse transcribed RNA. Only in-frame clones appear in the TCRdb table, and some are missing; sequencing was by immunoSEQ multiplex PCR. The sample lists 190,000 or so clones; roughly 61% were seen once.

The V gene is TRBV13, the J gene TRBJ2-5; 7 bases agree with TRBD2. The receptor comes from a human donor with alopecia areata. Sequenced material: CD8+ T cells sorted from blood, taken at week 24, from a patient treated with tofacitinib. Written as DNA, the CDR3 is TGTGCCAGCAGCTTATATCAGCGGGGACGAGAAGAGACCCAGTACTTC. This gives the protein CASSLYQRGREETQYF.